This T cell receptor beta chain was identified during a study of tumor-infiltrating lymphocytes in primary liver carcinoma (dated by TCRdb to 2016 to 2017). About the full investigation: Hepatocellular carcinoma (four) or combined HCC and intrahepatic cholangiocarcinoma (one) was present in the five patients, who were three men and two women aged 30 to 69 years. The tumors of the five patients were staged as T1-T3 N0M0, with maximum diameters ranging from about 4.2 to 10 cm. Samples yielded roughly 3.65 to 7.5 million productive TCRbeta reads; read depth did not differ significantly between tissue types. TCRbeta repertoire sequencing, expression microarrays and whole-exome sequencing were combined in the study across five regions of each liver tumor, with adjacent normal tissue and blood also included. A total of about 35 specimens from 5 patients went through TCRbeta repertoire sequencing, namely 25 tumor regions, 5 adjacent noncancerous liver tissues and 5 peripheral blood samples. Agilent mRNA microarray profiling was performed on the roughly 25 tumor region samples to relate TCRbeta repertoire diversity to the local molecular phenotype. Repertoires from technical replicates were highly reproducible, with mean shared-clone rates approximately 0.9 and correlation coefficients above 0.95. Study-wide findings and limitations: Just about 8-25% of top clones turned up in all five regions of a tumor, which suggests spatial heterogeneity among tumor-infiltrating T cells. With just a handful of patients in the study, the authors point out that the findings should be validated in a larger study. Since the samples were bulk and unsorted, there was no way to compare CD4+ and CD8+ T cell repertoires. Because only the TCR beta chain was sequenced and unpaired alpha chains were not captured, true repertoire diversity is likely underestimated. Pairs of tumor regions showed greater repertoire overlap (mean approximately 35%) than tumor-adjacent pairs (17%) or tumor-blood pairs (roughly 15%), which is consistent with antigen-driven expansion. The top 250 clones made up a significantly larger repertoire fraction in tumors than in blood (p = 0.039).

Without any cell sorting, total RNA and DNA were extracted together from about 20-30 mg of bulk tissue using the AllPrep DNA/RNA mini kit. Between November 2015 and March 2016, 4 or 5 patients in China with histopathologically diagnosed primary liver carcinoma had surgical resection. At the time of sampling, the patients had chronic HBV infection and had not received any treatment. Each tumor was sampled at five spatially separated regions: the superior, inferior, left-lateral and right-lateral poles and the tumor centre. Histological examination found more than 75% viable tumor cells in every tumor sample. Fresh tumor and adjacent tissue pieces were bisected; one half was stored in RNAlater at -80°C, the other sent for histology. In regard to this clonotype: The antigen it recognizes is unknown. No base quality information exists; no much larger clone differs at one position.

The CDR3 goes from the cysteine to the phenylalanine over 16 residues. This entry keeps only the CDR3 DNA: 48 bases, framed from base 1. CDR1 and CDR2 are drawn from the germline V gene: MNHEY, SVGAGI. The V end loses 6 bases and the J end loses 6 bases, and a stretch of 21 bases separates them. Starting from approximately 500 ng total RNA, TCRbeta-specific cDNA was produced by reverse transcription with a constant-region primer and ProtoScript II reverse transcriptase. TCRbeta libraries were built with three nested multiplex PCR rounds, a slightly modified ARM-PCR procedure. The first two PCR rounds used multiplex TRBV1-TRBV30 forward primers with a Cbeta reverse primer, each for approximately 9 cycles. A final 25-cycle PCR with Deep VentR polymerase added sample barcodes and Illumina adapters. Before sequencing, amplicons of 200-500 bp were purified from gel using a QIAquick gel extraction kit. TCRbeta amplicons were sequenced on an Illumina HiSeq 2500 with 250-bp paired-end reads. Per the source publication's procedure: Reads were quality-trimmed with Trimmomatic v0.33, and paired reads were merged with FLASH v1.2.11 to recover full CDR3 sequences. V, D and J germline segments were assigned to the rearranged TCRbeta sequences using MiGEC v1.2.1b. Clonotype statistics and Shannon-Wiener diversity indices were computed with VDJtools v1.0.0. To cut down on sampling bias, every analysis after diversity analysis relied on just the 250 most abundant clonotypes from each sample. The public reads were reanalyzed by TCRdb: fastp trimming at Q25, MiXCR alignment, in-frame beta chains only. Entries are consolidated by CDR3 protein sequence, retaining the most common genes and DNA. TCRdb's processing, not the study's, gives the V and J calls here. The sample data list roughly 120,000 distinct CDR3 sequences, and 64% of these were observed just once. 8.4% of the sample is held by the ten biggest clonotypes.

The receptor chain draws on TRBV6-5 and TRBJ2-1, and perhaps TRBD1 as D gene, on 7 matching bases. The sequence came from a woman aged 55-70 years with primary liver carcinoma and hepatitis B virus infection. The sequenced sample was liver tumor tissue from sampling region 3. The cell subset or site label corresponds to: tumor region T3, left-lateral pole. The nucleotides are TGTGCCAGCAGCCCCTCCCAGGGGGTGGGGGGCAATGAGCAGTTCTTC. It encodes CASSPSQGVGGNEQFF.